The source of this T cell receptor beta chain is a study of cytotoxic CD8 clonotypes in ibrutinib-treated CLL. Study context: The average sample held roughly 250,000 productive templates and approximately 93,000 productive rearrangements.

From germline, CDR1 is GTSNPN and CDR2 SVGIG (reference sequence). Trimming took 0 bases from V and 5 from J, leaving 10 bases between them. There are 13 residues in the CDR3. The planned depth of sequencing spanned 1 in 200,000 to 1 in 1 million T cells. Using immunoSEQ multiplex PCR, the repertoire was profiled, and TCRdb retains in-frame clones only, with some absent. This table holds under 200,000 clones, more than 65% found once. The sample was PBMCs, taken after 12 months of ibrutinib treatment. V and J are TRBV30 and TRBJ1-2, with unresolved D. This clonotype was obtained from a human donor with chronic lymphocytic leukemia. The CDR3 loop reads CAWSVFGPYGYTF. CDR3 DNA: TGTGCCTGGAGTGTATTTGGGCCTTATGGCTACACCTTC. Combining the CDR3 with reference TRBV30 and TRBJ1-2 gives the whole variable domain SQTIHQWPATLVQPVGSPLSLECTVEGTSNPNLYWYRQAAGRGLQLLFYSVGIGQISSEVPQNLSASRPQDRQFILSSKKLLLSDSGFYLCAWSVFGPYGYTFGSGTRLTVV.